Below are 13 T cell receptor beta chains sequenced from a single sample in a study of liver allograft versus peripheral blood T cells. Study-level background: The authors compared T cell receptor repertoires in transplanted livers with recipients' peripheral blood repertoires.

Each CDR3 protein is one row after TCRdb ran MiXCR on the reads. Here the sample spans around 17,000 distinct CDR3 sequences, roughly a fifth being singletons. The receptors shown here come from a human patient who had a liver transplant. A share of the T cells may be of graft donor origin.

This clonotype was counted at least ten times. The CDR3: CASSFQGFEAFF. CDR3 DNA: TGTGCCAGCAGTTTCCAAGGGTTTGAAGCTTTCTTT. The V gene is TRBV28, the J gene TRBJ1-1; D gene ambiguous. The germline gives CDR1 MDHEN, CDR2 SYDVKM. V was pared by 3 bases and J by 7 bases, with 9 bases between. The CDR3 loop spans 12 amino acids.

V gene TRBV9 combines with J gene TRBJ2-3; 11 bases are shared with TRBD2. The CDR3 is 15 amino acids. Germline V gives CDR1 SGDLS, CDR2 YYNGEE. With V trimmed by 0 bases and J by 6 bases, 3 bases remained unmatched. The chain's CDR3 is CASSVEASGRDTQYF. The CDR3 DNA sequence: TGTGCCAGCAGCGTAGAGGCTAGCGGGAGGGATACGCAGTATTTT.

The CDR3 sequence is CAWSRTSGRRETQYF. The CDR3 DNA is TGTGCCTGGAGTCGGACTAGCGGCCGGCGAGAGACCCAGTACTTC. The rearrangement links TRBV30 to TRBJ2-5; 10 bases are a match to TRBD2. Germline V gives CDR1 GTSNPN, CDR2 SVGIG (reference sequence). The V and J ends lost 2 bases and 4 bases, in that order; junction bases with no gene match: 7. The CDR3 consists of 15 residues.

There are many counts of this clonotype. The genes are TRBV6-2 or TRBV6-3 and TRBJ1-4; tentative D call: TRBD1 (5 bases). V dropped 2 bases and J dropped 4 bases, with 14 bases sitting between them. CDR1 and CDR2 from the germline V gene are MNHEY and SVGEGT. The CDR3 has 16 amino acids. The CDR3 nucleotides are TGTGCCAGCAGTTACAAGGGGTGGGACCATAATGAAAAACTGTTTTTT. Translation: CASSYKGWDHNEKLFF.

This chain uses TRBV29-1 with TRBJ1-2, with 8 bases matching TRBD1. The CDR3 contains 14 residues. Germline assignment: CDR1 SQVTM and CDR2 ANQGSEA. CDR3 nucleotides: TGCGCCCTGGCAGGGGGCGTTGAACCGGGTGGCTACACCTTC. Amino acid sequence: CALAGGVEPGGYTF.

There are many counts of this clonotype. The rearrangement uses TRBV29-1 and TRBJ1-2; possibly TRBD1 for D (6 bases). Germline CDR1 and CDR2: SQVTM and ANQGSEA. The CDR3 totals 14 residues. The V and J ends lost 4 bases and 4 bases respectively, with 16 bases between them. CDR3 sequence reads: CSVVGQKEIYGYTF. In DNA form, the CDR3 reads TGCAGCGTTGTTGGACAGAAAGAGATCTATGGCTACACCTTC.

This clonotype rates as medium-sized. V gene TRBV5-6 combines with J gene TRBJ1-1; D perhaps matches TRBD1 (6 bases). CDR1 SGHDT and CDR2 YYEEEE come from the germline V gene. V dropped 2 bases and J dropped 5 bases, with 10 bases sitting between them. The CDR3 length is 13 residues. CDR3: CASSLTGTTEAFF. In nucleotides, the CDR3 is TGTGCCAGCAGCTTAACAGGGACTACTGAAGCTTTCTTT. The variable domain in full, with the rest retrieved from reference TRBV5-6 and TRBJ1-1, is DAGVTQSPTHLIKTRGQQVTLRCSPKSGHDTVSWYQQALGQGPQFIFQYYEEEERQRGNFPDRFSGHQFPNYSSELNVNALLLGDSALYLCASSLTGTTEAFFGQGTRLTVV.

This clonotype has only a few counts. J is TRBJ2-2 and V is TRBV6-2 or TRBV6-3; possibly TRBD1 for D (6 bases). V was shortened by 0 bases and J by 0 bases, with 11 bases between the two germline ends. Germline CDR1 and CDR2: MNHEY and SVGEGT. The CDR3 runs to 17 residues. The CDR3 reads CASSYSIGQPNTGELFF. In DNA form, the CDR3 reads TGTGCCAGCAGTTACTCGATCGGACAGCCGAACACCGGGGAGCTGTTTTTT.

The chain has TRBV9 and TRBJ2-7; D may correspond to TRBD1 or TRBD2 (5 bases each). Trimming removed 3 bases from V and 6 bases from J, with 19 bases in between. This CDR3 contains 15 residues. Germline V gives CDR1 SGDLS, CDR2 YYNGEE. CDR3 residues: CASSATGTWPGEQYF. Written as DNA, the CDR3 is TGTGCCAGCAGCGCGACCGGGACCTGGCCGGGCGAGCAGTACTTC.

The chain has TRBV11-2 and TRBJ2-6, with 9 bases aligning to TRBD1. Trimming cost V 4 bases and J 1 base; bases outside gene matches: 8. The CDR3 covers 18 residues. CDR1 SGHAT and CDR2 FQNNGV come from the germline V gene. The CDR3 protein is CASSSSRDRVSGANVLTF. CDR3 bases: TGTGCCAGCAGCTCCTCCCGGGACAGGGTATCTGGGGCCAACGTCCTGACTTTC.

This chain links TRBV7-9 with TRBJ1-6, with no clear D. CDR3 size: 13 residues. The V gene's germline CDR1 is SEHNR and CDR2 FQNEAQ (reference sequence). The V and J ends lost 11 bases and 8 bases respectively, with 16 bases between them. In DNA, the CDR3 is TGTGCCGGCCAAGACATAATGGATTCACCCCTCCACTTT. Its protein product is CAGQDIMDSPLHF.

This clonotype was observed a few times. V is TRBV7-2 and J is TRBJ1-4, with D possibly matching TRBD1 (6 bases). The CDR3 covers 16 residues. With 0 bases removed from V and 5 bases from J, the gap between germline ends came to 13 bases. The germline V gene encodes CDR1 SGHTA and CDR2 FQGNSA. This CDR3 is CASSLAPGVANEKLFF. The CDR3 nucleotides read TGTGCCAGCAGCTTAGCCCCAGGGGTGGCCAATGAAAAACTGTTTTTT.

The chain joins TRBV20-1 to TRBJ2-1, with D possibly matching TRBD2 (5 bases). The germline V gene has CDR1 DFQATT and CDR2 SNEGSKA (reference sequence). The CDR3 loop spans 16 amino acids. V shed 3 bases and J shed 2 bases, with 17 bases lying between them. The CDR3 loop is CSASPPGSLTYNEQFF. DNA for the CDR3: TGCAGTGCTAGTCCTCCGGGATCGCTTACCTACAATGAGCAGTTCTTC.